The present T cell receptor (beta chain) was sequenced within a study of T cells expressing NK-cell markers. Turning to the study itself: In sorted CD3+CD56+NKG2C+, CD3+CD56+NKG2C- and CD3+CD56-NKG2C+ T cells, TCR beta repertoires were obtained. Among eight sequenced donors, seven carried HCMV seropositivity while one was seronegative.

The CDR3 is 14 amino acids. Germline lookup yields CDR1 SEHNR and CDR2 FQNEAQ (reference sequence). Whole-study findings and limits: The study found dominant NKG2C+ clonotypes at roughly 1.0-7.5% of CD8+ T cells in six donors. For a handful of donors, these clonotypes were likewise the leading ones in the CD3+CD56-NKG2C+ fraction.

TCRdb re-called the 5' RACE reads, yielding one record per CDR3 amino acid sequence without DNA. This sample's table reports roughly 390,000 distinct CDR3 sequences. To note about this clonotype: Antigen: not known.

The sequenced material came from blood T cells: a sorted CD56 or NKG2C T cell subset, CD4+ or CD8+ T cells, or bulk PBMC T cells (not recorded which). The receptor was isolated from a man aged 18 to 70 in good health. The chain joins TRBV7-9 to TRBJ2-7. CDR3 sequence reads: CASSLEIGAYEQYF.